This T cell receptor beta chain was retrieved from a study of beta chain features in type 1 diabetes. Points from the study as a whole: Patients with type 1 diabetes carried fewer insertions and had more deletions at their VDJ junctions. Compared to healthy donors, patients appeared to have naive, central memory and Treg TCRB repertoires that were more alike. Amplification by PCR could prefer shorter templates, with the same effect in patients and controls. Patients with Type 1 diabetes showed moderately but significantly shorter TCRB CDR3s in all four CD4+ subsets. Sequencing used cDNA, and cells with high TCR expression could therefore be over-represented.

Reverse transcribing all isolated RNA meant expressed TCRB transcripts were sequenced. Data came from immunoSEQ multiplex PCR; TCRdb stores just in-frame clones and leaves some out. The table includes 250,000 to 300,000 clones, around 24% detected once. This clone was detected only a few times. What it binds is unknown. Material: naive CD4+ T cells from blood. This receptor was identified in a young woman with type 1 diabetes.

DNA for the CDR3: TGTGCCAGCAGTATAGGGGTGTCGAACACTGAAGCTTTCTTT. Its translation is CASSIGVSNTEAFF. This rearrangement joins TRBV6-5 to TRBJ1-1; D may be TRBD1 (5 bases). Looked up from germline, CDR1 is MNHEY and CDR2 is SVGAGI. The CDR3 spans 14 residues. Trimming took off 5 bases at V and 1 base at J, with 11 bases between the two ends.